This T cell receptor beta chain was obtained from a study of CD8+CD57+ T cells in acquired aplastic anemia. Germline CDR1 and CDR2: LNHDA and SQIVND (reference sequence). The CDR3 is 15 amino acids. TCR beta VDJ combinations and CDR3 sequences were profiled from genomic DNA. From the reads, TCRdb called clonotypes with MiXCR, one entry per CDR3 protein. This sample has over 250,000 distinct CDR3 sequences, with about three fifths found just once. As regards this clonotype: One end of the junction does not line up with germline, which may come from a read error.

Flow cytometry had shown expanded CD8+CD57+ cells in the patients chosen for sequencing. Receipt of therapy had not occurred in any patient by the time of blood sampling. The origin of this receptor is a human donor with aplastic anemia. What was sequenced was sorted CD4+, CD8+, or CD8+CD57+ T cells (not recorded which) from PBMCs. V usage is TRBV19 and J usage is TRBJ2-6, with D tentatively TRBD1 or TRBD2 (5 bases each). CDR3 protein: CASSTLGSGGNVLTF. CDR3 bases: TGTGCCAGTAGTACTCTTGGCTCTGGGGGCAACGTCCTGACTTTC.